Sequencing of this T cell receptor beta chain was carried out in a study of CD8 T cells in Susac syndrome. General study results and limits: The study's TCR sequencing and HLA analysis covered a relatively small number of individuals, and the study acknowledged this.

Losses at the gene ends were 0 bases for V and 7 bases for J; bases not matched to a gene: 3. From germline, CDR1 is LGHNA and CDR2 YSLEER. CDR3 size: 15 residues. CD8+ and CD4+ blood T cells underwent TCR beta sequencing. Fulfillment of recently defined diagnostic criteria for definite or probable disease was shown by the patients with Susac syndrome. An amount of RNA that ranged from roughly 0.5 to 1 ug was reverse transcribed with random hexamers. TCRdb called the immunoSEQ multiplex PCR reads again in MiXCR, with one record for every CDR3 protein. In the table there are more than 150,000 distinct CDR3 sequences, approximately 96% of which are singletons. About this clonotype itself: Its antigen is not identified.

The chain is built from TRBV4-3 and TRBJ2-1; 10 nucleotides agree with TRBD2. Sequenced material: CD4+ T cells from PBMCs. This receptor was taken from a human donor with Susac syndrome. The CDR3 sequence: CASSQESGGANEQFF. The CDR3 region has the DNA TGCGCCAGCAGCCAAGAGAGCGGGGGGGCGAATGAGCAGTTCTTC.